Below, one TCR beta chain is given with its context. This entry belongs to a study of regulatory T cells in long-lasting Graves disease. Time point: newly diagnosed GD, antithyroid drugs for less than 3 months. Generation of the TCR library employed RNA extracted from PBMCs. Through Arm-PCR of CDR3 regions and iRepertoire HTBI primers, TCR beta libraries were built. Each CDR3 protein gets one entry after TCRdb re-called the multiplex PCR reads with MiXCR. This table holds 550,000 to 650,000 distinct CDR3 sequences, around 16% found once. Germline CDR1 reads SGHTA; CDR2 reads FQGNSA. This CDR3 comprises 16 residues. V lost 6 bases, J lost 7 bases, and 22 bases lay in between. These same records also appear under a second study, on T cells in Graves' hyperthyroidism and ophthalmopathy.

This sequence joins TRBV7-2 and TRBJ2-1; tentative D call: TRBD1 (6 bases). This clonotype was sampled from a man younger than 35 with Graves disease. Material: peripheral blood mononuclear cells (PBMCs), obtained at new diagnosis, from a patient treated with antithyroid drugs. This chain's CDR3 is CASSERTQTRGNEQFF. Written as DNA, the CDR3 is TGTGCCAGCAGTGAACGGACACAAACAAGGGGGAATGAGCAGTTCTTC.